Listed here is a single T cell receptor (beta chain). Its recognized antigen is unknown. The sample holds no much larger clone one base away, and base qualities are not on file. Whole blood was collected in K2EDTA tubes by collaborating institutions according to the institutions' own protocols. Collaborator samples were shipped for TCRbeta analysis as frozen whole blood, isolated PBMCs, or DNA extracted from either sample type. The sample is drawn from a study of blood T cell repertoires in COVID-19 (dated by TCRdb to 2020 to 2021). With regard to the full study: Samples from collaborators originated in the United States, Italy and Spain and spanned both the acute and convalescent phases of COVID-19. The material from the prospective study consisted of cDNA or gDNA derived from T cells, B-cell-depleted T cells, or PBMCs. The dataset comprised deeply sampled blood TCRbeta repertoires from subjects exposed to, actively infected with, or recovered from COVID-19. The repertoires were made available in a free public database intended to serve as a resource for research on the immune response to SARS-CoV-2. The samples were drawn from two sources: the first 160 participants of the ongoing ImmuneRACE study, and approximately 1,300 subjects contributed by 6 global collaborators. Nearly every sample came with metadata listing a de-identified subject ID, COVID-19 status, age in years and sex. Where available, HLA class I and class II types were taken from metadata supplied by the sample provider and were not determined by assay-based typing.

The immunoSEQ Assay, a bias-controlled multiplex PCR, was used to amplify TCRbeta CDR3 regions from genomic DNA. The source study handled its data this way. The number of nucleated cells in each sample was estimated by amplification of reference gene primers within the assay. To quantify the absolute abundance of each unique TCRbeta CDR3 rearrangement, sequence reads were collapsed and filtered. For each sample, productive Simpson clonality was calculated as the square root of Simpson's diversity index over productive rearrangements. TCRdb limited this immuneACCESS table to in-frame rearrangements with V and J called. A share of clones is missing; checked studies link under half to unresolved V genes, and the rest is unexplained. That table supplies the V and J calls and clone size; D and trimming were determined from the DNA. The sample has around 70,000 clones on record, roughly 80% of them singletons. Roughly 21% of the sample goes to the ten largest clones.

The study at large found these results: The amount of clinical and demographic metadata varied by source and participant and was provided uncurated.

Sequences LNHDA (CDR1) and SQIVND (CDR2) are obtained from the germline V gene (reference sequence). The CDR3 goes from the cysteine to the phenylalanine over 10 residues. Only the CDR3 part of the read is kept: 30 bases, read in frame from the first base. At the junction V is shortened by 11 bases and J by 9 bases, with 12 bases in between. The rearrangement combines TRBV19 with TRBJ2-3; the D gene lacks a confident call. The receptor's source is a human donor in a cohort sampled during active COVID-19. The sequencing sample was made of peripheral blood. The CDR3 region: CASGGETQYF. The bases are TGTGCCTCGGGTGGAGAGACGCAGTATTTT. Full variable domain (CDR3 extended with the reference TRBV19 and TRBJ2-3 proteins): DGGITQSPKYLFRKEGQNVTLSCEQNLNHDAMYWYRQDPGQGLRLIYYSQIVNDFQKGDIAEGYSVSREKKESFPLTVTSAQKNPTAFYLCASGGETQYFGPGTRLTVL.